This is a list of T cell receptor beta chains from one sample in a study of cytomegalovirus exposure and HLA in healthy donors. Clones were sequenced by immunoSEQ multiplex PCR, and TCRdb holds only the in-frame ones, with some missing. In the table there are about 55,000 clones, 65% to 85% of which are singletons. Sequences were obtained from PBMCs. These receptors all come from a man aged 25-45 years in good health and CMV-seronegative. CDR3s include the opening cysteine and the closing phenylalanine or tryptophan. Fields, in order: D gene, J gene, clone size, V gene, CDR3 DNA, CDR3 protein. A D gene is named only where the DNA matches it firmly. Rows may omit the clone size; those that give it use once, few, many or a size class.

d_call: .; j_call: TRBJ2-6; clone_size: .; v_call: TRBV19; cdr3_nt: TGTGCCAGTAGTATGTTCATCTCTGGGGCCAACGTCCTGACTTTC; cdr3_aa: CASSMFISGANVLTF
d_call: .; j_call: TRBJ2-1; clone_size: .; v_call: TRBV6-1; cdr3_nt: TGTGCCAGCAGTGCGGCGGGGGCGCGATACAATGAGCAGTTCTTC; cdr3_aa: CASSAAGARYNEQFF
d_call: .; j_call: TRBJ2-1; clone_size: .; v_call: TRBV6-6; cdr3_nt: TGTGCCAGCAGTTACCGGCGGGGGCAAAATGAGCAGTTCTTC; cdr3_aa: CASSYRRGQNEQFF
d_call: .; j_call: TRBJ2-7; clone_size: few; v_call: TRBV6-5; cdr3_nt: TGTGCCAGCAGCCCTCGAGGCGGATTCTCCTACGAGCAGTACTTC; cdr3_aa: CASSPRGGFSYEQYF
d_call: TRBD1; j_call: TRBJ2-7; clone_size: .; v_call: TRBV7-2; cdr3_nt: TGTGCCAGCAGTCGAACCGGGACAGGGTTCTACGAGCAGTACTTC; cdr3_aa: CASSRTGTGFYEQYF
d_call: TRBD1; j_call: TRBJ2-5; clone_size: .; v_call: TRBV7-6; cdr3_nt: TGTGCCAGCAGCTCCGGGACAGGTCAAGAGACCCAGTACTTC; cdr3_aa: CASSSGTGQETQYF
d_call: TRBD1; j_call: TRBJ1-1; clone_size: .; v_call: TRBV5-1; cdr3_nt: TGCGCCAGCAGCTTGGTAGGGACAGGGGGCACCCCAGCTTTCTTT; cdr3_aa: CASSLVGTGGTPAFF
d_call: TRBD1; j_call: TRBJ1-5; clone_size: .; v_call: TRBV19; cdr3_nt: TGTGCCAGACCTCGGACAGGGTTAAATCAGCCCCAGCATTTT; cdr3_aa: CARPRTGLNQPQHF
d_call: .; j_call: TRBJ1-4; clone_size: once; v_call: TRBV28; cdr3_nt: TGTGCCAGCAGTCCCTACCGGGGGGGGCGTAATGAAAAACTGTTTTTT; cdr3_aa: CASSPYRGGRNEKLFF
d_call: .; j_call: TRBJ1-1; clone_size: .; v_call: TRBV29-1; cdr3_nt: TGCAGCGTTGGACAGGCGAACACTGAAGCTTTCTTT; cdr3_aa: CSVGQANTEAFF
d_call: TRBD2; j_call: TRBJ2-2; clone_size: .; v_call: TRBV19; cdr3_nt: TGTGCCAGTAGTATAACCGGGACTAGCTATCCCGGGGAGCTGTTTTTT; cdr3_aa: CASSITGTSYPGELFF
d_call: .; j_call: TRBJ1-5; clone_size: .; v_call: TRBV6-5; cdr3_nt: TGTGCCAGCAGAGTGGGGGGAAATCAGCCCCAGCATTTT; cdr3_aa: CASRVGGNQPQHF
d_call: .; j_call: TRBJ2-7; clone_size: few; v_call: TRBV9; cdr3_nt: TGTGCCAGCAGCGTCGAGGGCAGGGGATACTACGAGCAGTACTTC; cdr3_aa: CASSVEGRGYYEQYF
d_call: TRBD1; j_call: TRBJ1-2; clone_size: once; v_call: TRBV28; cdr3_nt: TGTGCCAGCAGCGCCGGGGGGACAGGGTATAGTGGCTACACCTTC; cdr3_aa: CASSAGGTGYSGYTF
d_call: TRBD1; j_call: TRBJ1-4; clone_size: once; v_call: TRBV10-3; cdr3_nt: TGTGCCATCAGAGGACAGGGGGCTGGAACTAATGAAAAACTGTTTTTT; cdr3_aa: CAIRGQGAGTNEKLFF
d_call: .; j_call: TRBJ1-2; clone_size: .; v_call: TRBV5-4; cdr3_nt: TGTGCCAGCAGCTTGGCAGGGGCAGGGCCGTACTATGGCTACACCTTC; cdr3_aa: CASSLAGAGPYYGYTF
d_call: .; j_call: TRBJ2-6; clone_size: .; v_call: TRBV29-1; cdr3_nt: TGCAGCGTGGCCCACTGGGGCGGAACTCGTTCTGGGGCCAACGTCCTGACTTTC; cdr3_aa: CSVAHWGGTRSGANVLTF
d_call: TRBD1; j_call: TRBJ1-6; clone_size: .; v_call: TRBV7-3; cdr3_nt: TGTGCCAGCAGCTTAGACAGGGGGCTTAATTCACCCCTCCACTTT; cdr3_aa: CASSLDRGLNSPLHF
d_call: .; j_call: TRBJ1-6; clone_size: few; v_call: TRBV5-4; cdr3_nt: TGTGCCAGCAGCTTGGATGGGGAGAGCTCCTATAATTCACCCCTCCACTTT; cdr3_aa: CASSLDGESSYNSPLHF
d_call: .; j_call: TRBJ2-7; clone_size: .; v_call: TRBV6-1; cdr3_nt: TGTGCCAGCGGGCAGAACTACGAGCAGTACTTC; cdr3_aa: CASGQNYEQYF
d_call: .; j_call: TRBJ1-1; clone_size: .; v_call: TRBV7-9; cdr3_nt: TGTGCCAGCAGCGCAGGGAGGACGAACACTGAAGCTTTCTTT; cdr3_aa: CASSAGRTNTEAFF
d_call: .; j_call: TRBJ2-2; clone_size: .; v_call: TRBV5-1; cdr3_nt: TGCGCCAGCAGCTTGGGCAGGGATAGTGACGGGGAGCTGTTTTTT; cdr3_aa: CASSLGRDSDGELFF
d_call: TRBD1; j_call: TRBJ2-3; clone_size: once; v_call: TRBV6-6; cdr3_nt: TGTGCCAGCAGTTACTCCGGACAGGCGATCACAGATACGCAGTATTTT; cdr3_aa: CASSYSGQAITDTQYF
d_call: .; j_call: TRBJ1-1; clone_size: .; v_call: TRBV5-6; cdr3_nt: TGTGCCAGCAGTTCAGACATGATGAACACTGAAGCTTTCTTT; cdr3_aa: CASSSDMMNTEAFF
d_call: TRBD1; j_call: TRBJ2-7; clone_size: .; v_call: TRBV29-1; cdr3_nt: TGCAGCGTTGAAGTAGCGACAGGGTACTACGAGCAGTACTTC; cdr3_aa: CSVEVATGYYEQYF
d_call: TRBD1; j_call: TRBJ2-7; clone_size: .; v_call: TRBV7-9; cdr3_nt: TGTGCCAGCAGCTCCCAGACGGGACAGATTTACGAGCAGTACTTC; cdr3_aa: CASSSQTGQIYEQYF
d_call: TRBD1; j_call: TRBJ1-1; clone_size: .; v_call: TRBV5-1; cdr3_nt: TGCGCCAGCAGCCTCCGACAGGGGGCAAACACTGAAGCTTTCTTT; cdr3_aa: CASSLRQGANTEAFF
d_call: .; j_call: TRBJ2-1; clone_size: once; v_call: TRBV29-1; cdr3_nt: TGCAGCGTTGAATTGTCTAGGCAGGGCCGCAACAATGAGCAGTTCTTC; cdr3_aa: CSVELSRQGRNNEQFF
d_call: TRBD2; j_call: TRBJ2-7; clone_size: .; v_call: TRBV6-5; cdr3_nt: TGTGCCAGCACCAGGACTAGCGGACTATACGAGCAGTACTTC; cdr3_aa: CASTRTSGLYEQYF
d_call: TRBD2; j_call: TRBJ2-7; clone_size: .; v_call: TRBV18; cdr3_nt: TGTGCCAGCTCACCACGGGGCGGGGGTTACGAGCAGTACTTC; cdr3_aa: CASSPRGGGYEQYF
d_call: .; j_call: TRBJ2-1; clone_size: .; v_call: TRBV28; cdr3_nt: TGTGCCAGCAGTTTTGGGTCAGGCAGTGAGCAGTTCTTC; cdr3_aa: CASSFGSGSEQFF
d_call: TRBD2; j_call: TRBJ2-1; clone_size: .; v_call: TRBV13; cdr3_nt: TGTGCCAGCAGCCTAAACTTCAACCGGGAGGAAAACGGTGAGCAGTTCTTC; cdr3_aa: CASSLNFNREENGEQFF
d_call: .; j_call: TRBJ1-5; clone_size: .; v_call: TRBV5-1; cdr3_nt: TGCGCCAGCAGCTTGGTGGGAGGGGTAGGGCAGCCCCAGCATTTT; cdr3_aa: CASSLVGGVGQPQHF
d_call: .; j_call: TRBJ2-3; clone_size: .; v_call: TRBV5-4; cdr3_nt: TGTGCCAGCAGCCATCCAGGGCAGTCAGATACGCAGTATTTT; cdr3_aa: CASSHPGQSDTQYF
d_call: .; j_call: TRBJ1-2; clone_size: .; v_call: TRBV28; cdr3_nt: TGTGCCAGCAGTTTACAGACAGAGTACTATGGCTACACCTTC; cdr3_aa: CASSLQTEYYGYTF
d_call: .; j_call: TRBJ1-1; clone_size: .; v_call: TRBV7-3; cdr3_nt: TGTGCCAGCAGCTTACGGGGGAACACTGAAGCTTTCTTT; cdr3_aa: CASSLRGNTEAFF
d_call: TRBD1; j_call: TRBJ1-4; clone_size: .; v_call: TRBV4-3; cdr3_nt: TGCGCCAGCAGCCAGAGGGGGCATGGCTCAACTAATGAAAAACTGTTTTTT; cdr3_aa: CASSQRGHGSTNEKLFF
d_call: TRBD1; j_call: TRBJ1-4; clone_size: .; v_call: TRBV27; cdr3_nt: TGTGCCAGCAGTTTATCGGGAGCCTGGAGGGGGCTTGAAAAACTGTTTTTT; cdr3_aa: CASSLSGAWRGLEKLFF